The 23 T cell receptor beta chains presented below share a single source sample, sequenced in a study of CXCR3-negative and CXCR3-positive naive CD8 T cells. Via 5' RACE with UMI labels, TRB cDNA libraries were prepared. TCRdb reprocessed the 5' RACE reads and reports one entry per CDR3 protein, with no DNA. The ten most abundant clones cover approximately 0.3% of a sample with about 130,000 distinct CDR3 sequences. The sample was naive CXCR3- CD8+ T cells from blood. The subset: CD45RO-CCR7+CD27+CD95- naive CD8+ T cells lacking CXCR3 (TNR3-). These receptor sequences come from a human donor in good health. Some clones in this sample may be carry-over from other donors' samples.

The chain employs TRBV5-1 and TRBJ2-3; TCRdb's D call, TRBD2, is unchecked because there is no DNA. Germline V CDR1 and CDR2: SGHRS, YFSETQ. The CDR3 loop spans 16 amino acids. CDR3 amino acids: CASSFWTSSSTNTQYF.

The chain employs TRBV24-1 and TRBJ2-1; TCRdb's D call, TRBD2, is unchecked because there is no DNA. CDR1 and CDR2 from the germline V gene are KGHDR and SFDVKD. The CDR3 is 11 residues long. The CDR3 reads CATGGVNEQFF.

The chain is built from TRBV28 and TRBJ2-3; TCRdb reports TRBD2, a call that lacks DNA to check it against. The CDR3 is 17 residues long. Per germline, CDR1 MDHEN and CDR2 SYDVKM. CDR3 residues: CASSSPSRGGSTDTQYF.

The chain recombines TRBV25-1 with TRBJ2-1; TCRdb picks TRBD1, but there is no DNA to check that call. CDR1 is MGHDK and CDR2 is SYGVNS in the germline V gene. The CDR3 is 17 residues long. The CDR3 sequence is CASSDRGGTIPIYEQFF.

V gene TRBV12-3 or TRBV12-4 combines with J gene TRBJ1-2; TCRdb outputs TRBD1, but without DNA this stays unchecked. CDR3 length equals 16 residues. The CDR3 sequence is CASSSSPGLTNYGYTF.

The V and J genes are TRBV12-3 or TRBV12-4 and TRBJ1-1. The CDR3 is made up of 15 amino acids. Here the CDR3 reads CASSLQVNLNTEAFF.

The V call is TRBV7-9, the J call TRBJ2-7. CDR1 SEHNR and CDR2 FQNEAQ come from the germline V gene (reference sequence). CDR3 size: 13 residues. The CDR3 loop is CASSPARGYEQYF.

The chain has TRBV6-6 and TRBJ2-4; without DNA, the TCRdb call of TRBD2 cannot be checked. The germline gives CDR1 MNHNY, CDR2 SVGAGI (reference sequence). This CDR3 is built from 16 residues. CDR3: CASSYSMELVDHIQYF.

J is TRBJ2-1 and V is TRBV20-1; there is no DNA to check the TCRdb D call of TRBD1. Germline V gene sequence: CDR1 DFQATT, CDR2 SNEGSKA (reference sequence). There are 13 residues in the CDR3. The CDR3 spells CSAREGAKGEQFF.

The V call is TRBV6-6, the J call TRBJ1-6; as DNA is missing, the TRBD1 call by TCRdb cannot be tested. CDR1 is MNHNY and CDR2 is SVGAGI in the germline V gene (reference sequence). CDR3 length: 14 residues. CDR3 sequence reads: CASSPGQGGSPLHF.

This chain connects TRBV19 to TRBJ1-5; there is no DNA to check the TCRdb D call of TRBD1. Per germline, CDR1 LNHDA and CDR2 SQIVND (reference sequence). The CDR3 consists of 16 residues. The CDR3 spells CASSIDLNRENQPQHF.

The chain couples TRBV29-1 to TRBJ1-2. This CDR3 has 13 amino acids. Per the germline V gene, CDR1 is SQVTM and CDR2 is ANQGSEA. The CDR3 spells CSVEADSNYGYTF. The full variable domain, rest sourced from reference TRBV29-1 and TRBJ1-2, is SAVISQKPSRDICQRGTSLTIQCQVDSQVTMMFWYRQQPGQSLTLIATANQGSEATYESGFVIDKFPISRPNLTFSTLTVSNMSPEDSSIYLCSVEADSNYGYTFGSGTRLTVV.

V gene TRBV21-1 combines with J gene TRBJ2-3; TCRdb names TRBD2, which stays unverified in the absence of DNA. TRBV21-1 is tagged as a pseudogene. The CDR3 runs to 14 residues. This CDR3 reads CASRRRVCTDTQYF.

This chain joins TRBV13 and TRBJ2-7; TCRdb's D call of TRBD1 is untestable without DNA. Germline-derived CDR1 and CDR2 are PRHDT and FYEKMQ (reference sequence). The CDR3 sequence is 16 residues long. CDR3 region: CASSPSPGQGSYEQYF.

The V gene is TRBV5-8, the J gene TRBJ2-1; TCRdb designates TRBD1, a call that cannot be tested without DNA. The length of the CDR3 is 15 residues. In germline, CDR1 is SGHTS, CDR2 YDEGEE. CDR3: CASSLAELPGVEQFF.

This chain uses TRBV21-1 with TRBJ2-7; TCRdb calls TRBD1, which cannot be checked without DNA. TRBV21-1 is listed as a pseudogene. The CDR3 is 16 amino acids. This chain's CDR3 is CASSKARKGGSYEQYF.

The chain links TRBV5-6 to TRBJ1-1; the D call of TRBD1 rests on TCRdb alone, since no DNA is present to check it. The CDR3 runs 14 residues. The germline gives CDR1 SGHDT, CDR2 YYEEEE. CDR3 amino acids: CASSFGQGYTEAFF.

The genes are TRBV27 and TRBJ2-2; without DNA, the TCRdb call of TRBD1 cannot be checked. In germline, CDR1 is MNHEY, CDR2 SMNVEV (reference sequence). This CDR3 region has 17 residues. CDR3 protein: CASSPGQGVWEPGELFF.

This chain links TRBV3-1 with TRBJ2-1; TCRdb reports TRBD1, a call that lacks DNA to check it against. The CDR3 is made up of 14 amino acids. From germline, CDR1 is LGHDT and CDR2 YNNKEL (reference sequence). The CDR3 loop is CASSQELAGGEQFF.

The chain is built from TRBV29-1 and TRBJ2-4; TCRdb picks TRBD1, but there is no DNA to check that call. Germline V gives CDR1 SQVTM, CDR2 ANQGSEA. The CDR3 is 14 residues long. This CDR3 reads CSATGYLAKNIQYF.

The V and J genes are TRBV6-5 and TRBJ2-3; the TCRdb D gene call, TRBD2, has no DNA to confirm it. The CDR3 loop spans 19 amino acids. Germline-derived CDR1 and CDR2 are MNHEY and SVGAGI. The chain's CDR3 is CASSYVAGTSGGAQDTQYF.

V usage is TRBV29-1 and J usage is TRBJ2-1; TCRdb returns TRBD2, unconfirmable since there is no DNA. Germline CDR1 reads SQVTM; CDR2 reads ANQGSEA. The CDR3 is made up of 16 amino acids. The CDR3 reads CSVRGDPSGIHNEQFF.

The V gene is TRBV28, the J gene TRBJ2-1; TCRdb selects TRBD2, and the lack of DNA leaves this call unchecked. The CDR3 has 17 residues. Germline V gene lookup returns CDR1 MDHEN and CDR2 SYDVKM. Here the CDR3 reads CASSWHSGRSSYNEQFF.